Following are 6 T cell receptor beta chains from one sample sequenced in a study of identical twins. Via MiXCR, TCRdb re-called the 5' RACE reads, giving one row per CDR3 protein. The repertoire holds 650,000 to 750,000 distinct CDR3 sequences, around 21% seen once, with approximately 4.5% in the top ten. These data are also associated with another study on T cells expressing NK-cell markers.

Sample: PBMCs. Every receptor here comes from a woman aged 18-29 years in good health.

This clonotype was observed a few times. This sequence joins TRBV20-1 and TRBJ2-5; 10 bases agree with TRBD2. Germline V gives CDR1 DFQATT, CDR2 SNEGSKA (reference sequence). This CDR3 is 15 amino acids long. Trimming removed 0 bases from V and 0 bases from J; junction bases left unmatched: 1. CDR3 coding DNA: TGCAGTGCTAGAGATGGGACTAGCGACCAAGAGACCCAGTACTTC. It is translated as CSARDGTSDQETQYF.

V is TRBV5-6 and J is TRBJ2-1; 8 positions agree with TRBD2. J was trimmed by 4 bases and V by 7 bases; bases with no gene match: 7. This CDR3 is 14 amino acids long. Germline CDR1 and CDR2: SGHDT and YYEEEE. DNA for the CDR3: TGTGCCAGCGCCGGGACTAGGGTATACAATGAGCAGTTCTTC. It codes for CASAGTRVYNEQFF.

This clonotype was detected only a few times. The CDR3 region is CSAQLGQGLNYGYTF. DNA for the CDR3: TGCAGTGCGCAACTCGGACAAGGCCTTAACTATGGCTACACCTTC. The chain couples TRBV20-1 to TRBJ1-2, with a weak D call TRBD1 (5 bases). The CDR3 spans 15 residues. V lost 6 bases to trimming and J lost 1 base, with 18 bases between them. Germline assignment: CDR1 DFQATT and CDR2 SNEGSKA (reference sequence).

The V gene is TRBV12-3 or TRBV12-4, the J gene TRBJ2-1, with a tentative D call TRBD2 (7 bases). The V and J ends lost 1 base and 8 bases respectively, with 15 bases between them. This CDR3 is built from 15 residues. CDR3 protein: CASSLGGGAIHEQFF. The CDR3 DNA reads TGTGCCAGCAGTTTAGGAGGGGGGGCCATCCATGAGCAGTTCTTC.

This clonotype was seen a handful of times. The chain combines TRBV20-1 with TRBJ1-3; unclear D gene. Germline V gene lookup returns CDR1 DFQATT and CDR2 SNEGSKA (reference sequence). The V gene lost 6 bases and the J gene lost 0 bases, with 6 bases spanning the gap. CDR3 length equals 12 residues. The CDR3, as DNA: TGCAGTGCAGCGACCTCTGGAAACACCATATATTTT. It specifies CSAATSGNTIYF.

This clonotype was recorded a few times. This rearrangement joins TRBV7-2 to TRBJ1-1, with unresolved D. Germline CDR1 reads SGHTA; CDR2 reads FQGNSA. The CDR3 length is 12 residues. V was clipped by 6 bases and J by 4 bases, with 9 bases between them. CDR3 bases: TGTGCCAGCAGTTTCGTGGGCACTGAAGCTTTCTTT. Its translation: CASSFVGTEAFF.